The 11 T cell receptor beta chains reported below all come from one sample, sequenced in a study of shared clonotypes between healthy human individuals. TCRdb's table, derived via immunoSEQ multiplex PCR, lists solely in-frame clones and lacks some. The top ten hold 0.85% to 1.2% of the sample, which has about 2 million clones, about 95% seen once. The naive CD8 fraction comprised CD45RO-negative cells positively selected for CCR7 and excluded terminally differentiated effector memory CD45RA+ cells. Material: naive CD8+ T cells sorted from blood. Receptors originate from a man between 18 and 35 years old in good health.

This clone showed up just once. The chain joins TRBV12-2 to TRBJ2-4; TRBD1, the table's D call, was not compared with the DNA. TRBV12-2 constitutes a pseudogene. The CDR3 sequence is 20 residues long. CDR3 DNA sequence: TGTGCAAGTCGCCATATCGGATACCGACAGCTAATACTAGCCAAAAACATTCAGTACTTC. This codes for CASRHIGYRQLILAKNIQYF.

This clone appeared once. This sequence joins TRBV7-9 and TRBJ1-4; TRBD1 might be the D (5 bases). Germline V lookup: CDR1 SEHNR, CDR2 FQNEAQ (reference sequence). The V and J ends lost 4 bases and 7 bases respectively, with 7 bases between them. This CDR3 has 12 amino acids. Here the CDR3 DNA reads TGTGCCAGCAGCTCAGACAGTGAAAAACTGTTTTTT. Amino acid sequence: CASSSDSEKLFF.

This clone was seen once. The V and J genes are TRBV9 and TRBJ2-5; 12 nucleotides line up with TRBD2. The germline gives CDR1 SGDLS, CDR2 YYNGEE. This CDR3 spans 15 amino acids. V shed 3 bases and J 4 bases; nucleotides not matched to a gene: 4. The CDR3 is CASSASGGARETQYF. CDR3 DNA sequence: TGTGCCAGCAGCGCTAGCGGGGGGGCTCGAGAGACCCAGTACTTC.

The gene calls are TRBV11-2 and TRBJ1-3, with D possibly being TRBD1 (6 bases). CDR3 length: 15 amino acids. In germline, CDR1 is SGHAT, CDR2 FQNNGV. V lost 5 bases and J 0 bases, leaving 11 bases between the germline ends. This CDR3 reads CASSLGDISGNTIYF. CDR3 DNA: TGTGCCAGCAGCCTAGGGGACATCTCTGGAAACACCATATATTTT.

In regard to this clone: This sample also contains other DNA sequences that code for the same CDR3. The chain couples TRBV29-1 to TRBJ2-7; TRBD1 is a possible D gene (6 bases). Germline-derived CDR1 and CDR2 are SQVTM and ANQGSEA. The CDR3 consists of 13 residues. Trimming took 4 bases from V and 5 from J, leaving 15 bases between them. CDR3 in amino acids: CSVVPRGRNEQYF. As DNA, the CDR3 is TGCAGCGTTGTTCCCAGGGGCCGTAACGAGCAGTACTTC.

J is TRBJ1-6 and V is TRBV25-1; D remains ambiguous. The length of the CDR3 is 12 residues. V was trimmed by 1 base and J by 7 bases, leaving 2 bases between them. Germline assignment: CDR1 MGHDK and CDR2 SYGVNS. CDR3 loop: CASSEFNSPLHF. CDR3 in DNA: TGTGCCAGCAGTGAATTCAATTCACCCCTCCACTTT.

This sequence joins TRBV19 and TRBJ2-7; 7 bases line up with TRBD2. Germline V gene data show CDR1 as LNHDA and CDR2 as SQIVND (reference sequence). V trimming: 1 base; J trimming: 5 bases; junction bases outside the gene matches: 14. This CDR3 has 17 amino acids. The DNA for the CDR3 is TGTGCCAGTAGTATAGGGCCCACTAGCGCCCAGCTGGACGAGCAGTACTTC. Translating it yields CASSIGPTSAQLDEQYF.

This clone was seen only once. The chain is built from TRBV7-8 and TRBJ1-3; D is unresolved. This CDR3 has 15 residues. Trimming removed 1 base at V and 0 bases at J, with 7 bases between. Germline V lookup: CDR1 SGHVS, CDR2 FQNEAQ. CDR3: CASSLGPDSGNTIYF. The DNA for the CDR3 is TGTGCCAGCAGCTTAGGACCAGACTCTGGAAACACCATATATTTT.

V gene TRBV5-6 combines with J gene TRBJ2-7, with D tentatively TRBD1 (6 bases). V was trimmed by 4 bases and J by 2 bases, leaving 13 bases between them. The CDR3 has 14 amino acids. Germline CDR1 SGHDT, CDR2 YYEEEE. Here the CDR3 reads CASSPGTYTYEQYF. The CDR3 DNA follows: TGTGCCAGCAGCCCCGGGACATATACCTACGAGCAGTACTTC.

The chain carries TRBV27 and TRBJ1-6, with 7 bases fitting TRBD1. Trimming removed 6 bases from V and 3 bases from J; junction bases left unmatched: 14. The germline V gene has CDR1 MNHEY and CDR2 SMNVEV (reference sequence). The CDR3 has 18 amino acids. This CDR3 is CASSPTTLGQYYNSPLHF. CDR3 sequence (DNA): TGTGCCAGCAGCCCAACCACTCTGGGACAGTACTATAATTCACCCCTCCACTTT.

V and J are TRBV5-4 and TRBJ2-7; 9 positions match TRBD1. Germline V gives CDR1 SGHNT, CDR2 YYREEE (reference sequence). Trimming cost V 4 bases and J 7 bases; bases outside gene matches: 9. CDR3 length: 14 amino acids. The CDR3 DNA is TGTGCCAGCAGCCTGGGGACAGGGTCTGTGGAGCAGTACTTC. Protein product: CASSLGTGSVEQYF.